One and the same sample provided the 15 T cell receptor beta chains below, sequenced in a study of CD8 T cells in ankylosing spondylitis. TCRdb redid the calling of the 5' RACE reads with MiXCR, one entry per CDR3 protein. Here the sample spans some 140,000 distinct CDR3 sequences, just under 7.5% being singletons. Material: blood, either unsorted or a sorted T cell fraction (not recorded which). The receptors were sampled from a female donor with ankylosing spondylitis or in good health (not recorded which).

This clonotype was recorded many times. The V and J genes are TRBV10-3 and TRBJ1-2, with D possibly TRBD1 on 5 matching bases. The V and J ends lost 0 bases and 4 bases respectively, with 9 bases between them. This CDR3 comprises 14 residues. Germline-derived CDR1 and CDR2 are ENHRY and SYGVKD. The CDR3 nucleotides are TGTGCCATCAGTGAGTCGAGGCAGGGCTATGGCTACACCTTC. It translates to CAISESRQGYGYTF.

This clonotype was seen at least ten times. CDR3: CASSSDGGTVNTEAFF. In DNA, the CDR3 is TGCGCCAGCAGCTCGGACGGTGGGACGGTGAACACTGAAGCTTTCTTT. The J gene is TRBJ1-1, the V gene TRBV5-1; TRBD1 might be the D (5 bases). CDR3 length: 16 residues. Between the trimmed V and J ends, which lost 3 bases and 0 bases, there was a span of 15 bases. Per germline, CDR1 SGHRS and CDR2 YFSETQ.

The rearrangement links TRBV11-1 to TRBJ2-1, with TRBD2 matching over 15 bases. The CDR3 contains 19 residues. The germline V gene encodes CDR1 SGHAT and CDR2 FQDESV (reference sequence). The V segment lost 4 bases and the J segment 0 bases; nucleotides outside the gene matches: 7. The CDR3 sequence: CASSSLGTSGGFSYNEQFF. DNA for the CDR3: TGTGCCAGCAGCTCCCTAGGGACTAGCGGGGGGTTCTCCTACAATGAGCAGTTCTTC.

This clonotype showed up many times. This chain connects TRBV6-5 to TRBJ2-1; D is possibly TRBD1 (6 bases). CDR1 and CDR2 from the germline V gene are MNHEY and SVGAGI. The length of the CDR3 is 14 residues. The V end lost 1 base, the J end lost 5 bases, and 9 bases lay between the germline ends. DNA for the CDR3: TGTGCCAGCAGTTACTTAGCAGGGGACAATGAGCAGTTCTTC. Protein: CASSYLAGDNEQFF.

In its sample, this clonotype was seen once. J is TRBJ1-5 and V is TRBV30; D possibly corresponds to TRBD1 (5 bases). Trimming cost V 2 bases and J 4 bases, with 12 bases left between them. Germline assignment: CDR1 GTSNPN and CDR2 SVGIG (reference sequence). The CDR3 runs 14 residues. For the CDR3, the DNA is TGTGCCTGGAGTCAGGGACTTTCTAATCAGCCCCAGCATTTT. Protein product: CAWSQGLSNQPQHF.

This clonotype was seen at least ten times. This chain joins TRBV4-1 and TRBJ2-1; 9 nucleotides line up with TRBD1. After removal of 0 bases from V and 6 bases from J, the junction contained 9 bases not matched to a gene. CDR1 and CDR2 from the germline V gene are MGHRA and YSYEKL. This CDR3 comprises 17 residues. The CDR3 region has the DNA TGCGCCAGCAGCCAAGATTCCGGACAGGGGCTTTTCAATGAGCAGTTCTTC. This codes for CASSQDSGQGLFNEQFF.

This clonotype was counted at least ten times. The chain employs TRBV6-2 or TRBV6-3 and TRBJ2-2; 7 nucleotides align to TRBD1. Germline lookup yields CDR1 MNHEY and CDR2 SVGEGT. This CDR3 comprises 13 residues. With V trimmed by 9 bases and J by 0 bases, 1 base remained unmatched. In DNA form, the CDR3 reads TGTGCCAGTGGACAGGCGAACACCGGGGAGCTGTTTTTT. Translated, it gives CASGQANTGELFF.

CDR3 sequence (DNA): TGCGCCAGCAGCCCATTAGAGGATCAGCCCCAGCATTTT. It codes for CASSPLEDQPQHF. The chain has TRBV23-1 and TRBJ1-5, with D unresolved. TRBV23-1 is recorded as an ORF, its role being uncertain. Trimming took 6 bases from V and 5 from J, leaving 11 bases between them. This CDR3 spans 13 amino acids.

This clonotype was seen a few times. The chain joins TRBV12-3 or TRBV12-4 to TRBJ2-1, with a tentative D call TRBD1 (6 bases). This CDR3 is 14 amino acids long. Trimming cost V 3 bases and J 4 bases, with 10 bases left between them. CDR3 nucleotide sequence: TGTGCCAGCAGTTTCGGGACAACTTACAATGAGCAGTTCTTC. Translated, it gives CASSFGTTYNEQFF.

This clonotype appeared many times. The chain combines TRBV12-3 or TRBV12-4 with TRBJ1-1; TRBD1 aligns across 7 bases. With 3 bases clipped from V and 1 base from J, the junction kept 5 bases outside the gene matches. This CDR3 has 15 residues. The CDR3 DNA sequence: TGTGCCAGCAGTTTTGTGTCAGGGGGGAACACTGAAGCTTTCTTT. This encodes CASSFVSGGNTEAFF.

This clonotype was counted at least ten times. This sequence joins TRBV5-1 and TRBJ2-1; 11 positions agree with TRBD2. The CDR3 spans 14 residues. Per germline, CDR1 SGHRS and CDR2 YFSETQ. V trimming: 3 bases; J trimming: 6 bases; junction bases outside the gene matches: 2. In nucleotides, the CDR3 is TGCGCCAGCAGCTCTAGCGGGGGGCCCAATGAGCAGTTCTTC. Its protein is CASSSSGGPNEQFF.

This clonotype was detected ten times or more. The chain joins TRBV20-1 to TRBJ2-4; 12 bases fit TRBD2. The CDR3 has 19 amino acids. The J segment lost 0 bases and the V segment lost 0 bases, leaving 9 bases of the junction unmatched. The germline V gene has CDR1 DFQATT and CDR2 SNEGSKA (reference sequence). CDR3 amino acids: CSARDRGTSGLLAKNIQYF. CDR3 bases: TGCAGTGCTAGAGATCGGGGGACTAGCGGGCTTTTAGCCAAAAACATTCAGTACTTC.

This clonotype was recorded many times. V is TRBV6-1 and J is TRBJ1-2; a weak D match, TRBD1 (5 bases). Trimming took off 3 bases at V and 3 bases at J, with 14 bases between the two ends. The CDR3 spans 15 residues. Looked up from germline, CDR1 is MNHNS and CDR2 is SASEGT. Written as DNA, the CDR3 is TGTGCCAGCAGTGATTCGGGGCGGATGGACTATGGCTACACCTTC. Translation gives CASSDSGRMDYGYTF.

This clonotype was detected ten times or more. An end of the junction differs from the germline gene, which may be a read error. The V and J genes are TRBV7-2 and TRBJ2-1; no reliable D call. The CDR3 spans 8 residues. The germline gives CDR1 SGHTA, CDR2 FQGNSA. The CDR3 protein is CASSLTLF. The CDR3, as DNA: TGTGCCAGCAGCTTAACACTCTTC.

This clonotype was seen at least ten times. CDR3 residues: CATHARGGSGELFF. CDR3 sequence (DNA): TGTGCCACCCATGCGCGGGGGGGCTCCGGGGAGCTGTTTTTT. V usage is TRBV2 and J usage is TRBJ2-2, with TRBD2 matching 9 bases. Germline CDR1 and CDR2: SNHLY and FYNNEI. The V and J ends lost 10 bases and 6 bases, in that order; junction bases with no gene match: 9. This CDR3 is built from 14 residues.